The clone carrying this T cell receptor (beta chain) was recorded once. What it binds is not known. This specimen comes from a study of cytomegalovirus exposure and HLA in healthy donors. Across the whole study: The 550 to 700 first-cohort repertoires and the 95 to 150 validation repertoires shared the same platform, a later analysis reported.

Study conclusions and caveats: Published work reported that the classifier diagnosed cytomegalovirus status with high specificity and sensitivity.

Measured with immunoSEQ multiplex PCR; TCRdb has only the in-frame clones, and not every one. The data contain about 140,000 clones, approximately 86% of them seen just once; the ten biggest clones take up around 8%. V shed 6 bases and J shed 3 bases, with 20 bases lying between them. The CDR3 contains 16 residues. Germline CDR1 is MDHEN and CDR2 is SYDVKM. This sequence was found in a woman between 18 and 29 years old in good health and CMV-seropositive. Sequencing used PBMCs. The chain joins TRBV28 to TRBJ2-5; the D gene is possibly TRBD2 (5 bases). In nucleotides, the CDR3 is TGTGCCAGCAGGACATACCGTGGCAGGCGGGAAGAGACCCAGTACTTC. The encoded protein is CASRTYRGRREETQYF.